These T cell receptor beta chains were read from a single sample in a study of blood T cell repertoires in COVID-19. Method: immunoSEQ multiplex PCR; TCRdb's copy keeps in-frame clones and lacks some. The table lists around 100,000 clones, around 85% of them singletons, with over 10% in the top ten. The sequencing input was peripheral blood. The source is a middle-aged man with active or convalescent COVID-19. The CDR3 runs from the conserved cysteine through the conserved F or W. D genes are given only for firm matches. The size field is filled for only some rows; it gives once, few, many or a size class.

size,D,V,J,CDR3,DNA
.,.,TRBV5-1,TRBJ1-4,CASSSRGPNEKLFF,TGCGCCAGCAGCTCCAGGGGTCCTAATGAAAAACTGTTTTTT
.,.,TRBV18,TRBJ2-2,CASSPRPGAGYPGELFF,TGTGCCAGCTCACCCCGTCCTGGGGCAGGGTATCCCGGGGAGCTGTTTTTT
.,.,TRBV5-8,TRBJ1-4,CASNPKGGATNEKLFF,TGTGCCAGCAACCCAAAGGGAGGGGCAACTAATGAAAAACTGTTTTTT
once,.,TRBV2,TRBJ2-7,CASSAGVGQYF,TGTGCCAGCAGTGCAGGGGTAGGGCAGTACTTC
.,TRBD1,TRBV7-3,TRBJ1-2,CASSLTSGTGTGYTF,TGTGCCAGCAGCCTGACTTCGGGGACAGGGACTGGCTACACCTTC
.,.,TRBV2,TRBJ2-2,CASSERQGGTGELFF,TGTGCCAGCAGTGAAAGACAGGGAGGTACCGGGGAGCTGTTTTTT
.,TRBD1,TRBV6-5,TRBJ1-4,CASSFPGTDNEKLFF,TGTGCCAGCAGTTTTCCCGGGACAGATAATGAAAAACTGTTTTTT
.,.,TRBV9,TRBJ2-3,CASSGRGTDTQYF,TGTGCCAGCAGCGGAAGAGGCACAGATACGCAGTATTTT
.,.,TRBV9,TRBJ1-6,CASSNLGGSSPLHF,TGTGCCAGCAGCAATTTGGGGGGTAGTTCACCCCTCCACTTT
.,.,TRBV19,TRBJ1-3,CASSMGGRSLHTIYF,TGTGCCAGTAGTATGGGGGGGCGATCCCTGCACACCATATATTTT
.,.,TRBV19,TRBJ1-2,CASSIVAGASYGYTF,TGTGCCAGTAGTATTGTTGCGGGGGCGTCATATGGCTACACCTTC
few,.,TRBV24-1,TRBJ2-2,CATRKNTGELFF,TGTGCCACGCGAAAGAACACCGGGGAGCTGTTTTTT
.,TRBD1,TRBV4-1,TRBJ2-1,CASSQYGTGENEQFF,TGCGCCAGCAGCCAGTACGGGACAGGGGAAAATGAGCAGTTCTTC
.,TRBD2,TRBV2,TRBJ2-1,CASRGHPLGLADHNEQFF,TGTGCCAGCAGGGGACATCCCCTTGGACTAGCGGACCACAATGAGCAGTTCTTC
.,.,TRBV10-3,TRBJ1-1,CAISTTQNTEAFF,TGTGCCATCAGTACCACACAGAACACTGAAGCTTTCTTT
.,TRBD2,TRBV9,TRBJ2-3,CASSASDGLGTDTQYF,TGTGCCAGCAGCGCCTCCGACGGACTAGGCACAGATACGCAGTATTTT
once,TRBD2,TRBV4-1,TRBJ2-1,CASSQLAGDLNEQFF,TGCGCCAGCAGCCAACTAGCGGGAGATTTGAATGAGCAGTTCTTC
.,.,TRBV11-2,TRBJ2-7,CASSEPSVSYEQYF,TGTGCCAGCAGCGAGCCTAGCGTGTCCTACGAGCAGTACTTC
.,TRBD2,TRBV9,TRBJ2-5,CASTESALAGQETQYF,TGTGCCAGCACCGAATCCGCCCTAGCGGGACAAGAGACCCAGTACTTC